The 30 T cell receptor beta chains below come from one sample, sequenced in a study of T-cell memory formation after mild COVID-19. One entry per CDR3 protein results from TCRdb running MiXCR on the 5' RACE reads. The sample carries under 650,000 distinct CDR3 sequences, about a sixth recorded once. The sample comprised PBMCs or a T cell subset sorted from them (not recorded which). The receptors derive from an adult woman who had mild COVID-19 (a few samples of this study predate the infection). Cell type and time point are not known.

This clonotype has a handful of counts. The chain is built from TRBV29-1 and TRBJ2-5; weak D call: TRBD2 (5 bases). Germline CDR1 and CDR2: SQVTM and ANQGSEA. The CDR3 has 14 residues. Trimming left V 4 bases short and J 4 bases short, with 16 bases between. For the CDR3, the DNA is TGCAGCGTTGGGGGTTCGGGGAAGTCAGAGACCCAGTACTTC. This translates into CSVGGSGKSETQYF.

This clonotype was observed a few times. This chain joins TRBV7-2 and TRBJ2-1, with 7 bases identical to TRBD2. Looked up from germline, CDR1 is SGHTA and CDR2 is FQGNSA. Trimming cost V 5 bases and J 4 bases; bases outside gene matches: 5. The CDR3 consists of 14 residues. The CDR3 region is CASSQRGLYNEQFF. In nucleotides, the CDR3 is TGTGCCAGCAGCCAAAGGGGACTATACAATGAGCAGTTCTTC.

This chain connects TRBV9 to TRBJ1-3; D unresolved. Germline values: CDR1 SGDLS, CDR2 YYNGEE. The CDR3 is 15 amino acids. V shed 2 bases and J shed 0 bases, with 9 bases lying between them. The CDR3 reads CASSVSRSSGNTIYF. Here the CDR3 DNA reads TGTGCCAGCAGCGTCAGTCGAAGCTCTGGAAACACCATATATTTT.

The table lists this clonotype with a few counts. The chain has TRBV5-1 and TRBJ1-2; D unclear. V dropped 0 bases and J dropped 1 base, with 4 bases sitting between them. The CDR3 consists of 13 residues. In germline, CDR1 is SGHRS, CDR2 YFSETQ. The CDR3 sequence: CASSLAHNYGYTF. The DNA of the CDR3 is TGCGCCAGCAGCTTGGCCCATAACTATGGCTACACCTTC.

The genes are TRBV5-1 and TRBJ2-6, with 12 bases lining up with TRBD1. There are 17 residues in the CDR3. The junction had 5 bases not matched to a gene; V was cut back by 4 bases and J by 3 bases. Germline lookup yields CDR1 SGHRS and CDR2 YFSETQ. CDR3 sequence (DNA): TGCGCCAGCAGCGAAGGGGACAGGGGGCTTGGGGCCAACGTCCTGACTTTC. Its protein is CASSEGDRGLGANVLTF.

The chain links TRBV18 to TRBJ2-3; tentatively, D is TRBD2 (6 bases). V lost 4 bases and J lost 3, with 11 bases in between. The germline V gene encodes CDR1 KGHSH and CDR2 LQKENI. This CDR3 contains 14 residues. The CDR3 bases are TGTGCCAGCTCACGTAACGGGGGAACAGATACGCAGTATTTT. This sequence encodes CASSRNGGTDTQYF.

This clonotype appeared a few times. This sequence joins TRBV6-4 and TRBJ2-1; 11 bases are shared with TRBD2. Per the germline V gene, CDR1 is MRHNA and CDR2 is SNTAGT. V was pared by 0 bases and J by 10 bases, with 8 bases of the junction left unmatched. The CDR3 totals 16 residues. In DNA, the CDR3 is TGTGCCAGCAGTGACTCTAGCGGGAGGGGGTATGAGGAGCAGTTCTTC. Translation gives CASSDSSGRGYEEQFF.

This chain uses TRBV5-1 with TRBJ2-3; TRBD1 agrees at 9 bases. After removal of 3 bases from V and 6 bases from J, the junction contained 11 bases not matched to a gene. The CDR3 extends over 16 amino acids. The germline V gene has CDR1 SGHRS and CDR2 YFSETQ. CDR3 residues: CASSSTRDRVWDTQYF. The CDR3, as DNA: TGCGCCAGCAGCTCCACCCGGGACAGGGTGTGGGATACGCAGTATTTT.

This rearrangement joins TRBV2 to TRBJ2-5; TRBD2 aligns across 7 bases. V shed 0 bases, J shed 1 base, and the junction held 8 bases outside the gene matches. There are 17 residues in the CDR3. Germline-derived CDR1 and CDR2 are SNHLY and FYNNEI. CDR3 residues: CASSEARASGFQETQYF. CDR3 sequence (DNA): TGTGCCAGCAGTGAAGCGCGGGCTAGCGGTTTCCAAGAGACCCAGTACTTC.

The CDR3 DNA reads as TGTGCCAGCGTTATGTTGAAGGGGCTAGGGTCCAATCAGCCCCAGCATTTT. Amino acids: CASVMLKGLGSNQPQHF. The V call is TRBV2, the J call TRBJ1-5; D is perhaps TRBD1 (5 bases). Germline V gene data show CDR1 as SNHLY and CDR2 as FYNNEI. V lost 8 bases, J lost 3 bases, and 23 bases lay in between. The CDR3 consists of 17 residues.

V and J are TRBV7-9 and TRBJ1-3; D unresolved. The CDR3 is 17 amino acids. In germline, CDR1 is SEHNR, CDR2 FQNEAQ (reference sequence). Between the trimmed V and J ends, which lost 0 bases and 1 base, there was a span of 13 bases. The CDR3 loop is CASSLAGQRESGNTIYF. The DNA for the CDR3 is TGTGCCAGCAGCTTAGCTGGCCAGAGGGAGTCTGGAAACACCATATATTTT. The full variable domain, in which reference TRBV7-9 and TRBJ1-3 provide the parts outside the CDR3, is DTGVSQNPRHKITKRGQNVTFRCDPISEHNRLYWYRQTLGQGPEFLTYFQNEAQLEKSRLLSDRFSAERPKGSFSTLEIQRTEQGDSAMYLCASSLAGQRESGNTIYFGEGSWLTVV.

This clonotype showed up just a few times. The chain employs TRBV6-5 and TRBJ1-1; 9 nucleotides agree with TRBD1. Trimming cost V 3 bases and J 2 bases; bases outside gene matches: 16. The CDR3 is made up of 19 amino acids. Germline CDR1 is MNHEY and CDR2 is SVGAGI. The DNA of the CDR3 is TGTGCCAGCAGTTATAGTGTCGATTTAGGACAGGGGAAAAACACTGAAGCTTTCTTT. This translates into CASSYSVDLGQGKNTEAFF.

The chain couples TRBV7-6 to TRBJ2-1; 10 bases line up with TRBD2. The V segment lost 4 bases and the J segment 12 bases; nucleotides outside the gene matches: 9. Germline lookup yields CDR1 SGHVS and CDR2 FNYEAQ. This CDR3 contains 14 residues. CDR3 in amino acids: CASSSIGTSAGQFF. CDR3 DNA sequence: TGTGCCAGCAGCTCTATTGGGACTAGCGCGGGGCAGTTCTTC.

This clonotype appeared a few times. The chain uses TRBV5-1 and TRBJ2-2; maybe TRBD2 (6 bases). CDR1 and CDR2 (germline): SGHRS, YFSETQ. The CDR3 loop spans 15 amino acids. V was trimmed by 0 bases and J by 2 bases, leaving 8 bases between them. CDR3 DNA: TGCGCCAGCAGCTTGGGGACTATTAACACCGGGGAGCTGTTTTTT. Encoded protein: CASSLGTINTGELFF.

This clonotype occurred a few times. A read error may produce the germline difference seen at one junction end. The rearrangement joins TRBV5-6 to TRBJ1-1; D may be TRBD1 (6 bases). The CDR3 consists of 15 residues. CDR1 is SGHDT, CDR2 YYEEEE, per germline. The CDR3 here is CASSLGYRVGAEAFF. The DNA for the CDR3 is TGTGCCAGCAGTTTGGGATACAGGGTAGGGGCTGAAGCTTTCTTT.

This clonotype was detected only a few times. The V call is TRBV19, the J call TRBJ2-5; D not certain. The V and J ends lost 1 base and 2 bases respectively, with 14 bases between them. The CDR3 runs to 16 residues. Germline V gene data show CDR1 as LNHDA and CDR2 as SQIVND (reference sequence). CDR3 sequence (DNA): TGTGCCAGTAGTATAGGCGCACGCCGAACACAAGAGACCCAGTACTTC. Protein product: CASSIGARRTQETQYF.

This rearrangement joins TRBV2 to TRBJ2-3; 9 nucleotides line up with TRBD2. From germline, CDR1 is SNHLY and CDR2 FYNNEI. This CDR3 is built from 22 residues. The junction had 23 bases not matched to a gene; V was cut back by 4 bases and J by 0 bases. The CDR3 protein is CASSVQGGGLAGKGWSTDTQYF. CDR3 bases: TGTGCCAGCAGTGTACAGGGTGGCGGCCTAGCGGGGAAAGGGTGGAGCACAGATACGCAGTATTTT.

The chain links TRBV24-1 to TRBJ2-7, with D unresolved. Trimming took 4 bases from V and 0 from J, leaving 9 bases between them. Germline loops: CDR1 KGHDR, CDR2 SFDVKD. The CDR3 loop spans 14 amino acids. The CDR3 DNA reads as TGTGCCACCAGTGAGATTTCAAGCTCCTACGAGCAGTACTTC. This encodes CATSEISSSYEQYF.

This clonotype was detected a few times. The CDR3 loop is CASSLAQGENTGELFF. CDR3 nucleotide sequence: TGTGCCAGCAGCTTAGCGCAGGGGGAGAACACCGGGGAGCTGTTTTTT. The chain couples TRBV7-6 to TRBJ2-2; 7 bases are a match to TRBD1. J lost 1 base, V lost 0 bases, and 2 bases had no gene match. The CDR3 sequence is 16 residues long. Germline V gene lookup returns CDR1 SGHVS and CDR2 FNYEAQ.

This clonotype was seen a few times. The J gene is TRBJ2-3, the V gene TRBV7-6; no definite D call. Trimming left V 1 base short and J 1 base short, with 9 bases between. CDR1 and CDR2 from the germline V gene are SGHVS and FNYEAQ. This CDR3 contains 15 residues. The CDR3 is CASSLGGFGTDTQYF. CDR3 bases: TGTGCCAGCAGCTTAGGGGGTTTCGGCACAGATACGCAGTATTTT.

This clonotype has just a few counts. The CDR3 DNA follows: TGTGCCACCAGTGATCCGTCTGGAAACACCATATATTTT. It specifies CATSDPSGNTIYF. The J gene is TRBJ1-3, the V gene TRBV24-1; D unresolved. CDR3 size: 13 residues. The V end lost 3 bases, the J end lost 1 base, and 3 bases lay between the germline ends. Germline V gene lookup returns CDR1 KGHDR and CDR2 SFDVKD.

In DNA form, the CDR3 reads TGCAGTGCTCCCTGGGGGGGAAAGGGACGGTACGGCATTCAGTACTTC. This translates into CSAPWGGKGRYGIQYF. The genes are TRBV20-1 and TRBJ2-4, with 7 positions matching TRBD2. This CDR3 has 16 residues. V shed 5 bases, J shed 9 bases, and the junction held 19 bases outside the gene matches. Per germline, CDR1 DFQATT and CDR2 SNEGSKA (reference sequence).

The table lists this clonotype with a few counts. J is TRBJ2-3 and V is TRBV20-1; D is unresolved. The V gene lost 6 bases and the J gene lost 0 bases, with 10 bases spanning the gap. There are 13 residues in the CDR3. The germline V gene has CDR1 DFQATT and CDR2 SNEGSKA (reference sequence). The CDR3 nucleotides read TGCAGTGCCACGACTCCGAGCACAGATACGCAGTATTTT. This translates into CSATTPSTDTQYF.

This clonotype was counted only a few times. The CDR3 nucleotides are TGCGCCAGCAGTCGGGTCGGTACAGGGGTCGAAAAACTGTTTTTT. Its protein product is CASSRVGTGVEKLFF. The chain links TRBV23-1 to TRBJ1-4; 7 nucleotides line up with TRBD1. TRBV23-1 is placed among ORFs of uncertain function. The length of the CDR3 is 15 residues. V lost 4 bases to trimming and J lost 8 bases; unmatched junction nucleotides: 10.

In this sample, this clonotype turned up a few times. This chain connects TRBV19 to TRBJ2-3; D is undetermined. Germline CDR1 reads LNHDA; CDR2 reads SQIVND (reference sequence). V was clipped by 8 bases and J by 0 bases, with 12 bases between them. The CDR3 spans 14 residues. The CDR3 sequence: CASVRTLSTDTQYF. CDR3 nucleotide sequence: TGTGCCAGTGTCAGGACGCTCAGCACAGATACGCAGTATTTT.

The genes are TRBV5-1 and TRBJ1-5; D perhaps matches TRBD1 (5 bases). Trimming took 7 bases from V and 4 from J, leaving 15 bases between them. This CDR3 comprises 14 residues. Germline CDR1 and CDR2: SGHRS and YFSETQ. The CDR3 loop reads CASRSGTANQPQHF. CDR3 in DNA: TGCGCCAGCCGATCCGGGACGGCAAATCAGCCCCAGCATTTT.

The V call is TRBV10-3, the J call TRBJ2-1; D call uncertain. CDR1 is ENHRY, CDR2 SYGVKD, per germline. V was shortened by 1 base and J by 3 bases, with 4 bases between the two germline ends. This CDR3 has 13 amino acids. DNA of the CDR3: TGTGCCATCAGTGAGTATAGCTACAATGAGCAGTTCTTC. Its protein product is CAISEYSYNEQFF.

The rearrangement joins TRBV11-3 to TRBJ1-1, with D tentatively TRBD1 (6 bases). The CDR3 is 16 residues long. Trimming removed 1 base at V and 4 bases at J, with 16 bases between. Germline CDR1 and CDR2: SGHNT and YENEEA. The CDR3: CASSLGLGGGSTEAFF. DNA of the CDR3: TGTGCCAGCAGCTTAGGTCTTGGAGGGGGAAGCACTGAAGCTTTCTTT. The full variable domain, in which reference TRBV11-3 and TRBJ1-1 provide the parts outside the CDR3, is EAGVVQSPRYKIIEKKQPVAFWCNPISGHNTLYWYLQNLGQGPELLIRYENEEAVDDSQLPKDRFSAERLKGVDSTLKIQPAELGDSAVYLCASSLGLGGGSTEAFFGQGTRLTVV.

This chain joins TRBV5-1 and TRBJ2-1; D not resolved. From germline, CDR1 is SGHRS and CDR2 YFSETQ. V was trimmed by 0 bases and J by 5 bases, leaving 12 bases between them. The CDR3 has 15 amino acids. CDR3 protein: CASSLDQFGNNEQFF. In DNA, the CDR3 is TGCGCCAGCAGCTTGGACCAGTTCGGCAACAATGAGCAGTTCTTC.

This clonotype was detected only a few times. The rearrangement uses TRBV5-1 and TRBJ1-2; no definite D call. This CDR3 is 13 amino acids long. The germline V gene has CDR1 SGHRS and CDR2 YFSETQ. Deletions cut 0 bases from V and 6 bases from J, with 9 bases between. This chain's CDR3 is CASSLGWGDGYTF. CDR3 in DNA: TGCGCCAGCAGCTTGGGATGGGGAGATGGCTACACCTTC.